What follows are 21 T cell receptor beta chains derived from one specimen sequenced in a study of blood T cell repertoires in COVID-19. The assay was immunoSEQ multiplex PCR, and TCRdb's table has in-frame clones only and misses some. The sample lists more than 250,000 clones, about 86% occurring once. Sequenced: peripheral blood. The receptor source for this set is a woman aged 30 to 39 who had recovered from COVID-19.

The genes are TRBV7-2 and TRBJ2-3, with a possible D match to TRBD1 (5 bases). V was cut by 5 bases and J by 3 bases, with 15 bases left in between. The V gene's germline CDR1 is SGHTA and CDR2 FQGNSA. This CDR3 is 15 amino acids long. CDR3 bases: TGTGCCAGCAGCCCGGAAGGGGCAGGTACAGATACGCAGTATTTT. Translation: CASSPEGAGTDTQYF.

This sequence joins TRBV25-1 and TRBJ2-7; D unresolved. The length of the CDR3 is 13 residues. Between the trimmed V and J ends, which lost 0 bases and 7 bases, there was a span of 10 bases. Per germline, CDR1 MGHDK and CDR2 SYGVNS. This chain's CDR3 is CASSEYYSFEQYF. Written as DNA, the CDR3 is TGTGCCAGCAGTGAATATTACAGTTTTGAGCAGTACTTC.

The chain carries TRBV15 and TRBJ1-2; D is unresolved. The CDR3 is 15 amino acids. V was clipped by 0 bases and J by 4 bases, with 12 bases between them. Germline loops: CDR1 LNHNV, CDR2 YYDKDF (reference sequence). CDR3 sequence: CATSREPGMGYGYTF. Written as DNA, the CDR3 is TGTGCCACCAGCAGAGAACCCGGGATGGGCTATGGCTACACCTTC.

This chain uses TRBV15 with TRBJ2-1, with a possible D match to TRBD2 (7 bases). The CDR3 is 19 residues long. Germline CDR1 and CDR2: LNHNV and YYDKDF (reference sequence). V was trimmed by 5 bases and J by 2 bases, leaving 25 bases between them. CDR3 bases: TGTGCCACCAGCCAACTGGGCGGGGGCCGGGACTCTACCTACAATGAGCAGTTCTTC. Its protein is CATSQLGGGRDSTYNEQFF.

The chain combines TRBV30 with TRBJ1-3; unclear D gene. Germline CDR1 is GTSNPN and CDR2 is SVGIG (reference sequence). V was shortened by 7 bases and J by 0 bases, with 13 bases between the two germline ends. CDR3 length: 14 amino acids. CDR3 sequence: CASREGGSGNTIYF. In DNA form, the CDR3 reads TGTGCCTCACGGGAGGGTGGCTCTGGAAACACCATATATTTT.

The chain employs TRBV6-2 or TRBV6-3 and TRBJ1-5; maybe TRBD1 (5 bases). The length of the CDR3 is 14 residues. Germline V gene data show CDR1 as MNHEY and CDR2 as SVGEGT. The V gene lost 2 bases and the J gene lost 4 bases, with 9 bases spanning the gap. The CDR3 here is CASSYVQGNQPQHF. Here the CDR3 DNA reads TGTGCCAGCAGTTACGTCCAGGGTAATCAGCCCCAGCATTTT.

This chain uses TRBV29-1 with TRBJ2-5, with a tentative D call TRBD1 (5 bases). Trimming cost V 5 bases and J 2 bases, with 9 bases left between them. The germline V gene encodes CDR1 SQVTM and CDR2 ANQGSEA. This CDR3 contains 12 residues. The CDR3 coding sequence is TGCAGCGTTTTGCAGGGTCAAGAGACCCAGTACTTC. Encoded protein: CSVLQGQETQYF. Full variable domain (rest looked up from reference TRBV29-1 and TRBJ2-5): SAVISQKPSRDICQRGTSLTIQCQVDSQVTMMFWYRQQPGQSLTLIATANQGSEATYESGFVIDKFPISRPNLTFSTLTVSNMSPEDSSIYLCSVLQGQETQYFGPGTRLLVL.

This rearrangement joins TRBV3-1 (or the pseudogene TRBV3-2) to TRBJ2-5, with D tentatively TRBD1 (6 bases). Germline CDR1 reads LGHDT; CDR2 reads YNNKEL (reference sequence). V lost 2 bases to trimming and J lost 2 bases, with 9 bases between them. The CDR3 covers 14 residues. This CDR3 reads CASSQQGLQETQYF. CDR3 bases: TGTGCCAGCAGCCAACAGGGGCTACAAGAGACCCAGTACTTC.

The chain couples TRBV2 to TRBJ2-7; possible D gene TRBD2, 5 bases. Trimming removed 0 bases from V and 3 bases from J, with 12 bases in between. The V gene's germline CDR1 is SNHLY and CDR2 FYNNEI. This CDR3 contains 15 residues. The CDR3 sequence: CASSEAGRTLYEQYF. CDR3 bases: TGTGCCAGCAGTGAAGCTGGGCGGACTCTCTACGAGCAGTACTTC.

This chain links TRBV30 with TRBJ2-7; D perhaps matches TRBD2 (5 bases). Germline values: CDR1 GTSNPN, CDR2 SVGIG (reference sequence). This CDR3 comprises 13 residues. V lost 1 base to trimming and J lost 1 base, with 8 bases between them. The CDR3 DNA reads TGTGCCTGGAGTGAGAGGGTTTCCTACGAGCAGTACTTC. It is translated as CAWSERVSYEQYF.

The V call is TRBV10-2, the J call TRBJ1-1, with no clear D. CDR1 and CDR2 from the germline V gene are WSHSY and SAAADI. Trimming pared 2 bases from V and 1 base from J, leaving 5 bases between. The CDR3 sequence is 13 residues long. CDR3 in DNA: TGCGCCAGCAGTGAGAACGGGAACACTGAAGCTTTCTTT. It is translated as CASSENGNTEAFF.

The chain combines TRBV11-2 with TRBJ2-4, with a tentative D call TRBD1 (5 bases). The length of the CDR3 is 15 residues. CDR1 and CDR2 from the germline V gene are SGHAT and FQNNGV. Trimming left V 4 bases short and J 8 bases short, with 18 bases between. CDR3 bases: TGTGCCAGCAGCTCTATAAGGGGTGCGGCGGACATTCAGTACTTC. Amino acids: CASSSIRGAADIQYF.

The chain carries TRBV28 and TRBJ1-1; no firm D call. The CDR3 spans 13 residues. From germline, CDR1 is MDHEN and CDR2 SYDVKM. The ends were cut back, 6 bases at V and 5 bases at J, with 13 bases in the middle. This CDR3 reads CASSLEVATEAFF. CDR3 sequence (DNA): TGTGCCAGCAGCCTAGAGGTAGCGACTGAAGCTTTCTTT. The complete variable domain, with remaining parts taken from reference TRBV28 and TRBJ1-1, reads DVKVTQSSRYLVKRTGEKVFLECVQDMDHENMFWYRQDPGLGLRLIYFSYDVKMKEKGDIPEGYSVSREKKERFSLILESASTNQTSMYLCASSLEVATEAFFGQGTRLTVV.

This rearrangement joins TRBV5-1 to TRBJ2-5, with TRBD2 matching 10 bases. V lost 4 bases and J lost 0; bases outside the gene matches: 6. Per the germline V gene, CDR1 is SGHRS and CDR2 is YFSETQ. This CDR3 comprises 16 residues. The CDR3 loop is CASSTGLAAYQETQYF. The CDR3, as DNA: TGCGCCAGCAGCACAGGACTAGCGGCGTACCAAGAGACCCAGTACTTC.

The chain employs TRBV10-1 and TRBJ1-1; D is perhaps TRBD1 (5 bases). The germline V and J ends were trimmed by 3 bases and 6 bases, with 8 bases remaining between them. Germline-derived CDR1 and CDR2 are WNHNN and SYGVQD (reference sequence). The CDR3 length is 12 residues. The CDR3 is CASSDRVSEAFF. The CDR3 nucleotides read TGCGCCAGCAGTGACAGGGTCTCTGAAGCTTTCTTT.

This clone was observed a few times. The CDR3 is CASSLAERGTEAFF. CDR3 bases: TGCGCCAGCAGCTTGGCGGAAAGGGGTACTGAAGCTTTCTTT. The chain combines TRBV5-1 with TRBJ1-1, with D possibly being TRBD1 (5 bases). V was shortened by 0 bases and J by 5 bases, with 11 bases between the two germline ends. The CDR3 covers 14 residues. CDR1 is SGHRS and CDR2 is YFSETQ in the germline V gene.

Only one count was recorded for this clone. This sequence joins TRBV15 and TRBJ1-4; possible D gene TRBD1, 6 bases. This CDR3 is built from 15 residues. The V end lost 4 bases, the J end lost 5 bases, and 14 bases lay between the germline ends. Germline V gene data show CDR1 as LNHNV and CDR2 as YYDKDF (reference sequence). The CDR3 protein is CATSNPAGANEKLFF. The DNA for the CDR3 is TGTGCCACCAGCAACCCCGCGGGGGCAAATGAAAAACTGTTTTTT.

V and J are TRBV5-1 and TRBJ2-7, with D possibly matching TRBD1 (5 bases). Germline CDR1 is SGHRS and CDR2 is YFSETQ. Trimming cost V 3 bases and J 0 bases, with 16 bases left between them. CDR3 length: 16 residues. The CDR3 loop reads CASSWTVAQGSYEQYF. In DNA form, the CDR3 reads TGCGCCAGCAGCTGGACCGTTGCGCAGGGCTCCTACGAGCAGTACTTC.

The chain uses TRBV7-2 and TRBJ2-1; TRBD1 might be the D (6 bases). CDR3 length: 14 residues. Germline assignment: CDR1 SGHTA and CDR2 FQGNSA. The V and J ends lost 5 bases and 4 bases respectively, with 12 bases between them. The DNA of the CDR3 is TGTGCCAGCAGCCCGAGGACAGCTTACAATGAGCAGTTCTTC. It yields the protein CASSPRTAYNEQFF.

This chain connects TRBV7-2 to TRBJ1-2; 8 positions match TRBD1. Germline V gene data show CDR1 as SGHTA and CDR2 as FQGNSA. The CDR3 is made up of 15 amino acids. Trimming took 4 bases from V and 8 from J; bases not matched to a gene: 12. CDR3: CASSYRDRIFGGYTF. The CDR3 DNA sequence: TGTGCCAGCAGCTACCGGGACAGGATTTTCGGGGGCTACACCTTC.

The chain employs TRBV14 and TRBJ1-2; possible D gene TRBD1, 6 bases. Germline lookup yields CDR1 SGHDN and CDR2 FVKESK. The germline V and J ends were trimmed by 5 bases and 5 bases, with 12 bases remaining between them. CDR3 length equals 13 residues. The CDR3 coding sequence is TGTGCCAGCAGCGTGACCCAGGGGTATGGCTACACCTTC. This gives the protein CASSVTQGYGYTF.